This TCR beta chain derives from a study of post-analysis software for immune sequencing data. Across the study: Both relapsing-remitting and secondary progressive multiple sclerosis featured among the disease courses, as did progressive-relapsing multiple sclerosis. General study points: Four or five TRBV segments occurring more often in patients than controls included TRBV5-6, TRBV5-1 and TRBV20-1. People with multiple sclerosis had a significantly lower normalized Chao1 diversity than controls did. Batch-mates among the samples co-clustered strongly by F measure.

On this clonotype: Its antigen is undetermined. One end of the junction fails to match germline, which may point to a read error.

CDR3 length equals 17 residues. CDR1 is SGHRS, CDR2 YFSETQ, per germline. cDNA libraries of TCR beta carried unique molecular identifiers. TCRdb ran MiXCR on the PCR reads and lists one entry per CDR3 protein. The sample includes fewer than 850,000 distinct CDR3 sequences, 30% seen only once; the top ten take roughly 0.57%. This chain connects TRBV5-1 to TRBJ1-5; 9 nucleotides agree with TRBD1. Sequenced: blood. This clonotype was obtained from a girl under 18 with multiple sclerosis. CDR3 in DNA: TGCGCCAGCAGCCCTTTCGGTCCGGGACAGGGTAATCAGCTCCAGCATTTT. Translating gives CASSPFGPGQGNQLQHF.